Listed here are 19 T cell receptor beta chains from one sample, sequenced in a study of PD-1 blockade in classical Hodgkin lymphoma. Using immunoSEQ multiplex PCR, the repertoire was profiled, and TCRdb retains in-frame clones only, with some absent. The sample has more than 60,000 clones, 90% seen once. With no exception, relapse followed autologous stem cell transplantation in all patients, and brentuximab vedotin exposure varied. The input for sequencing was peripheral blood mononuclear cells (PBMCs), taken at baseline. The origin of the receptors is a human donor with classical Hodgkin lymphoma.

The chain employs TRBV6-5 and TRBJ2-7; 9 nucleotides match TRBD2. This CDR3 spans 15 amino acids. CDR1 is MNHEY, CDR2 SVGAGI, per germline. Trimming removed 3 bases from V and 6 bases from J; junction bases left unmatched: 9. The CDR3 region has the DNA TGTGCCAGCAGTTATCGCGGGACAGCGGGGGGCGAGCAGTACTTC. Translation: CASSYRGTAGGEQYF.

This chain connects TRBV7-9 to TRBJ2-2; D is tentatively TRBD1 or TRBD2 (5 bases each). V gave up 4 bases and J gave up 6 bases, with 12 bases separating them. From germline, CDR1 is SEHNR and CDR2 FQNEAQ (reference sequence). The CDR3 has 14 residues. This CDR3 is CASSWPRGAGELFF. The CDR3, as DNA: TGTGCCAGCAGCTGGCCGAGGGGCGCCGGGGAGCTGTTTTTT.

V is TRBV19 and J is TRBJ1-1, with D possibly TRBD1 on 5 matching bases. The CDR3 extends over 11 amino acids. Germline V gene lookup returns CDR1 LNHDA and CDR2 SQIVND (reference sequence). V shed 4 bases and J shed 7 bases, with 7 bases lying between them. In DNA, the CDR3 is TGTGCCAGTAGTAGGGGGGGTGAAGCTTTCTTT. Translating it yields CASSRGGEAFF. The full variable domain, rest sourced from reference TRBV19 and TRBJ1-1, is DGGITQSPKYLFRKEGQNVTLSCEQNLNHDAMYWYRQDPGQGLRLIYYSQIVNDFQKGDIAEGYSVSREKKESFPLTVTSAQKNPTAFYLCASSRGGEAFFGQGTRLTVV.

The V call is TRBV10-1, the J call TRBJ2-5; 14 nucleotides agree with TRBD2. The CDR3 sequence is 18 residues long. J lost 1 base, V lost 0 bases, and 4 bases had no gene match. Germline CDR1 is WNHNN and CDR2 is SYGVQD (reference sequence). The DNA of the CDR3 is TGCGCCAGCAGTGAGTCGACTAGCGGGGGGGCCGGCCAAGAGACCCAGTACTTC. This sequence encodes CASSESTSGGAGQETQYF.

This clone was recorded only once. V is TRBV7-6 and J is TRBJ2-6, with 9 bases aligning to TRBD2. The germline V gene has CDR1 SGHVS and CDR2 FNYEAQ. The V and J ends lost 1 base and 4 bases, in that order; junction bases with no gene match: 8. The CDR3 length is 18 residues. The CDR3: CASSLETAGGTGANVLTF. The CDR3 DNA sequence: TGTGCCAGCAGCTTAGAAACGGCGGGGGGGACCGGGGCCAACGTCCTGACTTTC.

There are a few counts of this clone. The V gene is TRBV19, the J gene TRBJ2-1, with D possibly TRBD2 on 7 matching bases. The CDR3 consists of 14 residues. V lost 10 bases and J lost 6, with 19 bases in between. CDR1 is LNHDA, CDR2 SQIVND, per germline (reference sequence). The CDR3 here is CATMQGTTTNEQFF. The CDR3 region has the DNA TGTGCCACCATGCAGGGGACTACCACCAATGAGCAGTTCTTC.

The chain has TRBV9 and TRBJ2-1; D might be TRBD2 (6 bases). Looked up from germline, CDR1 is SGDLS and CDR2 is YYNGEE. CDR3 length equals 14 residues. V shed 2 bases and J shed 8 bases, with 14 bases lying between them. The CDR3 nucleotides are TGTGCCAGCAGCGTTTCTAGCGACTGGCATGAGCAGTTCTTC. This gives the protein CASSVSSDWHEQFF.

For this clone: At one boundary the junction diverges from the germline segment, which might be a read error. This chain uses TRBV7-7 with TRBJ2-1; 7 bases map to TRBD2. Germline CDR1 is SSHAT and CDR2 is FNYEAQ (reference sequence). This CDR3 spans 16 amino acids. CDR3 protein: CASSYRFGGDYNEQFF. The CDR3 DNA reads as TGTGCTAGCAGCTACCGATTTGGGGGGGATTACAATGAGCAGTTCTTC.

This clone was detected only a few times. This chain uses TRBV28 with TRBJ1-3; no firm D call. The CDR3 loop spans 15 amino acids. Per the germline V gene, CDR1 is MDHEN and CDR2 is SYDVKM. The V end was cut by 5 bases, the J end by 2 bases, with 13 bases between. The CDR3 DNA reads TGTGCCAGCAGTCCCTATAACTCCCCTGGAAACACCATATATTTT. It codes for CASSPYNSPGNTIYF.

V gene TRBV5-1 combines with J gene TRBJ2-3; 7 bases line up with TRBD2. Germline loops: CDR1 SGHRS, CDR2 YFSETQ. The J segment lost 4 bases and the V segment lost 3 bases, leaving 11 bases of the junction unmatched. The CDR3 has 16 amino acids. The CDR3 DNA is TGCGCCAGCAGCTGGGGACTAACCTCCTATTCAGATACGCAGTATTTT. As protein: CASSWGLTSYSDTQYF. Together with reference TRBV5-1 and TRBJ2-3, the CDR3 gives the full variable domain: KAGVTQTPRYLIKTRGQQVTLSCSPISGHRSVSWYQQTPGQGLQFLFEYFSETQRNKGNFPGRFSGRQFSNSRSEMNVSTLELGDSALYLCASSWGLTSYSDTQYFGPGTRLTVL.

In regard to this clone: The sample contains more than one DNA sequence encoding this CDR3. The chain combines TRBV7-6 with TRBJ1-3; possible D gene TRBD1, 6 bases. Germline assignment: CDR1 SGHVS and CDR2 FNYEAQ. V was trimmed by 1 base and J by 0 bases, leaving 10 bases between them. CDR3 length: 16 residues. CDR3 amino acids: CASSLGQVDSGNTIYF. DNA for the CDR3: TGTGCCAGCAGCTTAGGACAGGTCGACTCTGGAAACACCATATATTTT.

This rearrangement joins TRBV6-5 to TRBJ2-3, with unresolved D. Trimming shortened V by 7 bases and J by 2 bases, and 16 bases separated the two germline ends. Per the germline V gene, CDR1 is MNHEY and CDR2 is SVGAGI. CDR3 length: 15 amino acids. The CDR3 spells CASTIPRQDTDTQYF. CDR3 DNA sequence: TGTGCCAGCACCATACCCCGGCAGGACACAGATACGCAGTATTTT.

The rearrangement links TRBV6-5 to TRBJ2-3; tentative D call: TRBD1 (7 bases). CDR1 and CDR2 from the germline V gene are MNHEY and SVGAGI. V was pared by 6 bases and J by 6 bases, with 19 bases between. The CDR3 spans 15 residues. The CDR3 DNA is TGTGCCAGCAGCCGACAGGGAGGTCTATTGGATACGCAGTATTTT. Protein: CASSRQGGLLDTQYF.

V is TRBV5-1 and J is TRBJ2-7; D may be TRBD2 (5 bases). Trimming left V 2 bases short and J 0 bases short, with 9 bases between. This CDR3 comprises 14 residues. CDR1 SGHRS and CDR2 YFSETQ come from the germline V gene. The CDR3 loop reads CASSLADLSYEQYF. The CDR3 DNA reads TGCGCCAGCAGCTTAGCGGACCTCTCCTACGAGCAGTACTTC.

The chain is built from TRBV11-2 and TRBJ1-6; a weak D match, TRBD1 (6 bases). The CDR3 length is 18 residues. The germline V gene has CDR1 SGHAT and CDR2 FQNNGV. The V end was cut by 5 bases, the J end by 4 bases, with 21 bases between. This chain's CDR3 is CASSLPPGHGVYNSPLHF. The DNA for the CDR3 is TGTGCCAGCAGCCTGCCACCGGGACATGGTGTTTATAATTCACCCCTCCACTTT.

The genes are TRBV29-1 and TRBJ2-1; 11 nucleotides line up with TRBD2. V shed 4 bases and J 6 bases; nucleotides not matched to a gene: 8. CDR3 length: 15 amino acids. Germline assignment: CDR1 SQVTM and CDR2 ANQGSEA. Here the CDR3 DNA reads TGCAGCGTTGTACCACTAGCGGGAGTAAGCAATGAGCAGTTCTTC. Protein product: CSVVPLAGVSNEQFF.

CDR3 sequence (DNA): TGTGCCAGTAGTATAAGGGGGTCGTCTAATGAAAAACTGTTTTTT. Its translation is CASSIRGSSNEKLFF. V gene TRBV19 combines with J gene TRBJ1-4, with TRBD1 as a possible D gene (6 bases). CDR1 is LNHDA, CDR2 SQIVND, per germline (reference sequence). The CDR3 spans 15 residues. V lost 2 bases, J lost 3 bases, and 10 bases lay in between. Looking up the rest from reference TRBV19 and TRBJ1-4 gives the full variable domain: DGGITQSPKYLFRKEGQNVTLSCEQNLNHDAMYWYRQDPGQGLRLIYYSQIVNDFQKGDIAEGYSVSREKKESFPLTVTSAQKNPTAFYLCASSIRGSSNEKLFFGSGTQLSVL.

The table lists this clone with a few counts. The rearrangement joins TRBV28 to TRBJ1-4, with 8 bases identical to TRBD1. This CDR3 contains 14 residues. V was pared by 9 bases and J by 2 bases, with 5 bases of the junction left unmatched. Germline lookup yields CDR1 MDHEN and CDR2 SYDVKM. The CDR3 is CASVDRGTNEKLFF. The CDR3 DNA reads as TGTGCCAGTGTCGACAGGGGCACTAATGAAAAACTGTTTTTT.

The chain couples TRBV6-4 to TRBJ2-7; D may be TRBD2 (6 bases). The CDR3 length is 18 residues. Trimming removed 3 bases at V and 0 bases at J, with 21 bases between. Germline-derived CDR1 and CDR2 are MRHNA and SNTAGT. The chain's CDR3 is CASSEKVAGPIFSYEQYF. In DNA form, the CDR3 reads TGTGCCAGCAGTGAGAAGGTGGCGGGACCCATTTTCTCCTACGAGCAGTACTTC.